This TCR beta chain was captured by sequencing in a study of regulatory T cells in long-lasting Graves disease. For the study at large: For a period under 3 months, newly diagnosed Graves' patients had taken antithyroid drugs.

The time point: newly diagnosed GD, antithyroid drugs for less than 3 months. PBMC RNA served as the TCR library source. The source of the patients was an endocrinology department in Xi'an, China. This clonotype was counted at least ten times. As yet, its antigen is unknown. General study results and limits: Patients with persistent disease showed a bias toward TRBV28, TRBJ1-2 and TRBJ2-5.

Construction of TCR beta libraries relied on iRepertoire HTBI primers and on Arm-PCR targeting CDR3 regions. TCRdb recomputed calls from the multiplex PCR reads with MiXCR, one row per CDR3 protein. The data hold 350,000 to 500,000 distinct CDR3 sequences, with around 13% observed a single time. Germline CDR1 is DFQATT and CDR2 is SNEGSKA (reference sequence). J was trimmed by 4 bases and V by 5 bases; bases with no gene match: 2. This CDR3 comprises 12 residues. This same sample was also part of a study on T cells in Graves' hyperthyroidism and ophthalmopathy. From that second work: Together with thyroid ultrasound, orbital computed tomography, serum thyroxine and TRAb, clinical symptoms were used for diagnoses.

Sequenced here: peripheral blood mononuclear cells (PBMCs), sampled at new diagnosis, from a patient treated with antithyroid drugs. The chain recombines TRBV20-1 with TRBJ2-7, with 10 bases lining up with TRBD1. The source of this sequence is a woman in her fifties or sixties with Graves disease. CDR3 in DNA: TGCAGTGCTCGGACAGGGGGGTACGAGCAGTACTTC. Protein sequence: CSARTGGYEQYF.